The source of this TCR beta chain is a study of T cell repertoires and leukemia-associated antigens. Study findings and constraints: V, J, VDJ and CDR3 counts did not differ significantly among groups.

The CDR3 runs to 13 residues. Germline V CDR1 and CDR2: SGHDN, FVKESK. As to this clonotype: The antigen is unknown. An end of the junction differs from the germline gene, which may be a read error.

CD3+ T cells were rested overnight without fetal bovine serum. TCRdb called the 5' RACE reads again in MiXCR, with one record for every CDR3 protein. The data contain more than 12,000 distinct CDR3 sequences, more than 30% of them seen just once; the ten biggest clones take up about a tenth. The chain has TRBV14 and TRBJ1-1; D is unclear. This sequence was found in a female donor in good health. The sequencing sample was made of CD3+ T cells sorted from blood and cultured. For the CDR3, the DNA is TGTGCCAACAGCCAGCAGAGTCCCACTGAAGCTTTCTTT. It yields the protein CANSQQSPTEAFF.